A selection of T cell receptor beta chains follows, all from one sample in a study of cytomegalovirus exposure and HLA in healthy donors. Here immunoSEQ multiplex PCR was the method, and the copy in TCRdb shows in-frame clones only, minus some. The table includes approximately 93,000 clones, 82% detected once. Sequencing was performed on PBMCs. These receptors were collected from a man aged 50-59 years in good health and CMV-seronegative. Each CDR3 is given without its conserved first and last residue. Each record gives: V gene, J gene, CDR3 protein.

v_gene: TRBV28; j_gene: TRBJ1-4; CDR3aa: ASSSGQAQTGEKLF
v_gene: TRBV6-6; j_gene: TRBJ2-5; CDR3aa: ASSEGGETQY
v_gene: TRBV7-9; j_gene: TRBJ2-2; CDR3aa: ASSLWRLGTANTGELF
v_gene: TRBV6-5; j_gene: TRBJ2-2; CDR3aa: ASRSGTQPTGELF
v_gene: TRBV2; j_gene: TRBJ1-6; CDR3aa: ASSEFDRNSPLH
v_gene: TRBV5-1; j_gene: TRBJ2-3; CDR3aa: ASSLGLGTSGSVDTQY
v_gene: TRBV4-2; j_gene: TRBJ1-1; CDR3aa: ASSPNPTGGISF
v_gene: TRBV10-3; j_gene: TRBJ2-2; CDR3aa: AISGTSGVSTGELF
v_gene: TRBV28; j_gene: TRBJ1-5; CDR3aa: ASSRPRDKYSNQPQH
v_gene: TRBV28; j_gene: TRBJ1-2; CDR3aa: ASSREGARRYT
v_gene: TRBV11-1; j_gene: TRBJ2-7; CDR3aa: ASSFVAGSYEQY
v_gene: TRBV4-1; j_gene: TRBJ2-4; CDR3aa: ASSHPTSVTKNIQY
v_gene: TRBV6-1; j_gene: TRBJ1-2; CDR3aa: ASSEVRQSYGYT
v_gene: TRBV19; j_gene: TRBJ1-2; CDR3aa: ASSIGPGTGYT
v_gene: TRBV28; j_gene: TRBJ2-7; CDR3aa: ASSRGQVSYEQY
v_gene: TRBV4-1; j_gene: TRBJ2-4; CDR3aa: ASSPSGLAKNIQY
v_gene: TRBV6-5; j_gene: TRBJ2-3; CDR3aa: ASSYGAGSSTDTQY
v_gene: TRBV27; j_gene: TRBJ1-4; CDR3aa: ASSFGSEKLF
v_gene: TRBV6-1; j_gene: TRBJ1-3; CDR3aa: ASSDRGGNTIY
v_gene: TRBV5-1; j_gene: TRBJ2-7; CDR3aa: ASSLVQGGQQY
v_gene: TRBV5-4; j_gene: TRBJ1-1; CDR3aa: ASSIVGASDTEAF
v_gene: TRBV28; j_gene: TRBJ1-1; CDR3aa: ASSFDSSMNTEAF
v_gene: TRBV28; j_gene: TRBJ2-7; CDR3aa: ASSASGTAPYEQY
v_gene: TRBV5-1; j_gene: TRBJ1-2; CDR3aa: ASSLGSGGYGYT
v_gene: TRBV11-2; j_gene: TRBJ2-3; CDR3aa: ASSLVRSGGTQY
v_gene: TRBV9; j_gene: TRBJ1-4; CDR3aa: ASSVQGDEKLF
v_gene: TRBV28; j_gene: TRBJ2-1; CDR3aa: ATLPPGGSDEQF
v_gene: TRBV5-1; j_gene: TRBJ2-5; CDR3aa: ASSPTGNQETQY
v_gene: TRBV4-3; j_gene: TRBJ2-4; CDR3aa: ASSQALQGENIQY
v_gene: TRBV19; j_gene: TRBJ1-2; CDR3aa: ASRLTPGGYT
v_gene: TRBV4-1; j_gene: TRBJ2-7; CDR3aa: ASSQERSYEQY
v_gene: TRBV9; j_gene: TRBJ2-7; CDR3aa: ASSPTGGTSGTYEQY
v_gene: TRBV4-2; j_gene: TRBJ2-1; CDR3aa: ASSQDGGRPANEQF
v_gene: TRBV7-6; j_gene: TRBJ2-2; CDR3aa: ASIGDNTGELF
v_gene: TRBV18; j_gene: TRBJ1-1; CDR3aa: ASSPAGQGGTEAF
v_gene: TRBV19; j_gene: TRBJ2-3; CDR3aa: AGLPTDRGDSDTQY
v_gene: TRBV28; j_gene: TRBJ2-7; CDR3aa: ASRAGTGGNYEQY
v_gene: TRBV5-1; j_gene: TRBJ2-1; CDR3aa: ASSFAGLAGKSISYNEQF
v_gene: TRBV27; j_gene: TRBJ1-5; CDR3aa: ASSRGGASNQPQH
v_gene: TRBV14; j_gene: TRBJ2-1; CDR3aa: ASSQAGRQDIGQF
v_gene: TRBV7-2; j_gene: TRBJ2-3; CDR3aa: ASLKREEGDTQY
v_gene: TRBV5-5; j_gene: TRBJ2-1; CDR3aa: ASSSKLSSGIYNEQF
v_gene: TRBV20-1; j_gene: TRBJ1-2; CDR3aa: SARTEGYT
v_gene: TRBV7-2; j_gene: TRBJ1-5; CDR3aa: ASSLLGAWQPQH
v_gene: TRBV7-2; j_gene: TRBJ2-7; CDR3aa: ASSFDRTTYEQY
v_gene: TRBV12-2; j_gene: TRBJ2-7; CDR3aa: ASRLAPSGRLYEQY
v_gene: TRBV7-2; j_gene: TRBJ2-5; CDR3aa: ASSLGGRETQY
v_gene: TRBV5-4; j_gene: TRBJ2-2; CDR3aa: ASSAGTGYTGELF
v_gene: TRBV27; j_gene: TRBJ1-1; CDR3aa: ASSPGTGFTEAF
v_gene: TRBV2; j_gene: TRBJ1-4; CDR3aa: ASSDRVTGLEKLF
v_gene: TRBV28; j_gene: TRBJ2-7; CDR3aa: ASRSPGAARGEQY
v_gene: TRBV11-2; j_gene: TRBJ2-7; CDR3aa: ASSLGTGYEQY
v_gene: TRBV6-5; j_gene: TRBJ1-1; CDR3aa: ASSTTGRHTEAF
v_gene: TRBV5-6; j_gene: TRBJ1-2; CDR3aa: ASSFRGINYGYT
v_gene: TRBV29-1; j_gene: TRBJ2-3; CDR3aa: SVEDSTSPNSGADTQY
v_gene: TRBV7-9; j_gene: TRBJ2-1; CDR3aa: ASSRGQLPSLNNEQF
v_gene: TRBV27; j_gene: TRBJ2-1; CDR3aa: ASSLRAPSTRAGTSYNEQF
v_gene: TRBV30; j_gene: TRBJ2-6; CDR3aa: AWNKGQGYVGANVLT
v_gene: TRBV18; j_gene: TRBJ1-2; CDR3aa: ASSTGNGYT
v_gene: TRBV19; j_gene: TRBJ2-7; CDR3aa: ASSPKATYEQY